The entry that follows covers one TCR beta chain sequence. The antigen is undetermined. The data derive from a study of CD8+CD57+ T cells in acquired aplastic anemia. Study information: Sorted CD4+ plus CD8+ cells gave DNA averaging roughly 2.9 ug.

Genomic DNA, the template, was used for profiling of the TCR beta VDJ and CDR3. TCRdb called the reads again in MiXCR, with one record for every CDR3 protein. Here the sample spans about 160,000 distinct CDR3 sequences, about 48% being singletons. Study outcomes and limitations: Controls did not differ significantly from patients in CD8+ Simpson's diversity.

By flow cytometry, patients selected for sequencing had shown an expansion of CD8+CD57+ cells. Each patient had severe acquired aplastic anemia. CDR3 length equals 14 residues. Germline V gene sequence: CDR1 SGDLS, CDR2 YYNGEE. V was trimmed by 0 bases and J by 6 bases, leaving 9 bases between them. The sequence was obtained from a human donor with aplastic anemia. V and J are TRBV9 and TRBJ2-2; D not resolved. Input material: sorted CD4+, CD8+, or CD8+CD57+ T cells (not recorded which) from PBMCs. The CDR3 region has the DNA TGTGCCAGCAGCGTAGTTAAGTTCCCCGGGGAGCTGTTTTTT. Its translation: CASSVVKFPGELFF.